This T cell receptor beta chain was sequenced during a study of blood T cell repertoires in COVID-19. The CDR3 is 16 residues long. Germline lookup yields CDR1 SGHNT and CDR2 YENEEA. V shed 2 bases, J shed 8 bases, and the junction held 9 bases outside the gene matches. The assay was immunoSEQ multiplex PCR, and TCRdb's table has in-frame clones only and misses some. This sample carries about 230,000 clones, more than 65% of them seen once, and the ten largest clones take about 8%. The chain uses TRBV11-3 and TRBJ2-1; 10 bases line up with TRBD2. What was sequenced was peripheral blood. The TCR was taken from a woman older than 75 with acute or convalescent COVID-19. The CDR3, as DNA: TGTGCCAGCAGCTTAAGCTCTAGCGGGAGATTCCATGAGCAGTTCTTC. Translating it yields CASSLSSSGRFHEQFF.